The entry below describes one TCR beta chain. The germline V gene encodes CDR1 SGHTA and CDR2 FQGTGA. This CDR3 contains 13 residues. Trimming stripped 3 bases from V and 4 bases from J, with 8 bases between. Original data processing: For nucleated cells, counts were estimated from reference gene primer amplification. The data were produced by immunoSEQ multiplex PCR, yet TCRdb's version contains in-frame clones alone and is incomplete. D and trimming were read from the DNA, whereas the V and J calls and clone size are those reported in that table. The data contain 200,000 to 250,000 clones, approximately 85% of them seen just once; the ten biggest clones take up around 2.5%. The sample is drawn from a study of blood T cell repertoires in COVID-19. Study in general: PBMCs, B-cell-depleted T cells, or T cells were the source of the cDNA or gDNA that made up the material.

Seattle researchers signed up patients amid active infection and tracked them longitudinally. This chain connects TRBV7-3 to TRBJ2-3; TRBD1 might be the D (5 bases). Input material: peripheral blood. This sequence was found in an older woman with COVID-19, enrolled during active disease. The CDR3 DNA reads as TGTGCCAGCAGCTTTGACAGCTCAGATACGCAGTATTTT. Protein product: CASSFDSSDTQYF.